This TCR beta chain stems from a study of T-cell memory formation after mild COVID-19. Points from the study as a whole: Researchers found some responding clones in pre-infection memory, a sign that cross-reactive memory joined. Mainly CM and EM harbored the contracting CD4+ clones; mainly EMRA harbored the CD8+ ones.

This clonotype showed up just a few times. Its antigen is not identified. Constant-segment primers and 5'RACE yielded cDNA libraries for TCR alpha and TCR beta, each carrying sample barcodes and UMIs. TCRdb used MiXCR to reprocess the 5' RACE reads, holding one entry per CDR3 protein. The repertoire includes 500,000 to 650,000 distinct CDR3 sequences, about a fifth of them detected once, and approximately 8% sits in the top ten. The clonotype comes from an adult woman who had mild COVID-19 (a few samples of this study predate the infection). Cell type and time point are not known. The specimen was PBMCs or a T cell subset sorted from them (not recorded which).

This chain's CDR3 is CATSRGRVDHTDTQYF. The CDR3 DNA sequence: TGTGCCACCAGCAGAGGAAGGGTGGACCACACAGATACGCAGTATTTT. The chain joins TRBV15 to TRBJ2-3; D remains ambiguous. The V end lost 1 base, the J end lost 2 bases, and 13 bases lay between the germline ends. Looked up from germline, CDR1 is LNHNV and CDR2 is YYDKDF (reference sequence). The CDR3 is 16 residues long.